The 18 T cell receptor beta chains below all came from one sample that was sequenced in a study of blood T cells in healthy people across ages. The second PCR ran about 6 to 12 cycles with a sample-barcoded 5' primer and J-beta primers. TCRdb ran MiXCR on the 5' RACE reads and lists one entry per CDR3 protein. Of 1.5 million to 2 million distinct CDR3 sequences in the sample, roughly two fifths were seen once. The sequencing sample was made of blood. Every receptor here comes from a human donor in good health.

V gene TRBV27 combines with J gene TRBJ1-2; 8 nucleotides agree with TRBD1. V shed 4 bases, J shed 9 bases, and the junction held 10 bases outside the gene matches. The CDR3 contains 14 residues. The germline gives CDR1 MNHEY, CDR2 SMNVEV (reference sequence). CDR3 sequence reads: CASSYTGTGDSYTF. In DNA form, the CDR3 reads TGTGCCAGCAGTTACACCGGGACAGGCGATAGCTACACCTTC.

This clonotype was seen repeatedly, ten times or more. The chain uses TRBV6-5 and TRBJ1-1; 7 bases are shared with TRBD1. Germline CDR1 and CDR2: MNHEY and SVGAGI. V shed 6 bases and J 4 bases; nucleotides not matched to a gene: 5. This CDR3 region has 13 residues. The CDR3 here is CASSYRGGTEAFF. CDR3 DNA sequence: TGTGCCAGCAGCTACAGGGGTGGCACTGAAGCTTTCTTT.

The chain couples TRBV28 to TRBJ1-2; unclear D gene. The V gene's germline CDR1 is MDHEN and CDR2 SYDVKM. V dropped 7 bases and J dropped 8 bases, with 17 bases sitting between them. The CDR3 has 13 amino acids. DNA of the CDR3: TGTGCCAGCATTGGTCCCGCACGGCGGGGCTACACCTTC. Protein: CASIGPARRGYTF.

The rearrangement links TRBV12-3 or TRBV12-4 to TRBJ2-3, with 9 bases matching TRBD1. The CDR3 is 14 residues long. The trim removed 5 bases at V and 7 bases at J, leaving 7 bases unmatched. The CDR3 DNA follows: TGTGCCAGCAGTCTTCCGGGACAGGGCAATACGCAGTATTTT. Protein product: CASSLPGQGNTQYF.

As for this clonotype: A clone one base away is much larger, so this may be a read error. The chain employs TRBV6-5 and TRBJ2-7; D not certain. The end of the DNA aligns better with TRBJ2-5, so the J call may be wrong. This CDR3 comprises 15 residues. Germline V gene data show CDR1 as MNHEY and CDR2 as SVGAGI. The CDR3 DNA sequence: TGTGCCAGCAGTTACGTCGCTAGTCATGAAGAGACCCAGTACTTC. It yields the protein CASSYVASHEETQYF.

On this clonotype: Germline and junction disagree at one end, which may indicate a read error. The chain's CDR3 is CASSNSTDTRYF. The DNA for the CDR3 is TGTGCCAGCAGTAATAGCACAGATACGCGGTATTTT. The chain links TRBV27 to TRBJ2-3; no firm D call. Germline values: CDR1 MNHEY, CDR2 SMNVEV (reference sequence). The CDR3 runs 12 residues.

Comments on this clonotype: Its ends do not fully match the called genes, so a read error is possible. The chain uses TRBV7-9 and TRBJ2-1; D not certain. This CDR3 is built from 12 residues. Germline V gene data show CDR1 as SEHNR and CDR2 as FQNEAQ (reference sequence). The CDR3 loop reads CASSYVLDERFF. The CDR3 region has the DNA TGTGCCAGCAGCTACGTTCTGGATGAGCGGTTCTTC.

V and J are TRBV5-1 and TRBJ1-2; 9 nucleotides agree with TRBD1. Unmatched junction bases numbered 9, after V lost 4 bases and J lost 2 bases. In germline, CDR1 is SGHRS, CDR2 YFSETQ. This CDR3 comprises 16 residues. CDR3 sequence (DNA): TGCGCCAGCAGCCCAGGCCGACAGGGGGAAAACTATGGCTACACCTTC. Translating gives CASSPGRQGENYGYTF.

This clonotype was seen repeatedly, ten times or more. The chain employs TRBV7-2 and TRBJ2-1; D ambiguous. Germline V gene data show CDR1 as SGHTA and CDR2 as FQGNSA. The CDR3 totals 13 residues. With 6 bases removed from V and 0 bases from J, the gap between germline ends came to 6 bases. Here the CDR3 DNA reads TGTGCCAGCAGTCAGAGCTCCTACAATGAGCAGTTCTTC. This gives the protein CASSQSSYNEQFF.

This clonotype turned up a few times. An end of the junction does not agree with germline; a read error may underlie this. This sequence joins TRBV10-3 and TRBJ2-5, with 9 bases aligning to TRBD1. The DNA end is a closer match to TRBJ2-7, so the J assignment may be wrong. The CDR3 has 15 amino acids. CDR1 is ENHRY and CDR2 is SYGVKD in the germline V gene. The CDR3 DNA sequence: TGTGCCTTCAGGGTTGAGGAGGACAGGGGTACCGAGCAGTACTTC. Translation: CAFRVEEDRGTEQYF.

The V and J genes are TRBV3-1 and TRBJ2-4; 7 bases map to TRBD1. The end of the DNA fits TRBJ2-7 better, so the J call may be wrong. Germline V lookup: CDR1 LGHDT, CDR2 YNNKEL (reference sequence). This CDR3 region has 15 residues. The CDR3 coding sequence is TGTGCCAGCAGCCATCTGAGACAGGGAATCTACGAGCAGTACTTC. Translation: CASSHLRQGIYEQYF.

The rearrangement links TRBV3-1 to TRBJ1-2; unclear D gene. CDR3 length equals 11 residues. Per the germline V gene, CDR1 is LGHDT and CDR2 is YNNKEL (reference sequence). The V end lost 5 bases, the J end lost 8 bases, and 9 bases lay between the germline ends. This chain's CDR3 is CASSKYPGYTF. Written as DNA, the CDR3 is TGTGCCAGCAGCAAATACCCCGGCTACACCTTC.

This clonotype came up a few times. The V and J genes are TRBV11-1 and TRBJ1-2; 12 bases are a match to TRBD1. Germline V gene sequence: CDR1 SGHAT, CDR2 FQDESV (reference sequence). The J segment lost 4 bases and the V segment lost 5 bases, leaving 8 bases of the junction unmatched. This CDR3 is built from 16 residues. CDR3 DNA: TGTGCCAGCAGCCCCCCCGGGACAGGGGGCGTCTATGGCTACACCTTC. Translating gives CASSPPGTGGVYGYTF.

A word on this clonotype: The junction does not match germline at one end; this may be a read error. The chain carries TRBV5-5 and TRBJ1-2, with a weak D call TRBD1 (6 bases). CDR1 and CDR2 from the germline V gene are SGHKS and YYEKEE (reference sequence). The CDR3 covers 16 residues. CDR3 residues: CASSPGGGTPNCGYTF. CDR3 sequence (DNA): TGTGCCAGCAGCCCCGGAGGGGGAACCCCCAACTGTGGCTACACCTTC. Drawing the rest from reference TRBV5-5 and TRBJ1-2, the complete variable domain is DAGVTQSPTHLIKTRGQQVTLRCSPISGHKSVSWYQQVLGQGPQFIFQYYEKEERGRGNFPDRFSARQFPNYSSELNVNALLLGDSALYLCASSPGGGTPNCGYTFGSGTRLTVV.

The J gene is TRBJ2-7, the V gene TRBV12-3 or TRBV12-4, with 10 nucleotides matching TRBD2. V trimming: 6 bases; J trimming: 3 bases; junction bases outside the gene matches: 8. The CDR3 has 15 amino acids. CDR3 loop: CASRPGLAVGYEQYF. For the CDR3, the DNA is TGTGCCAGCAGACCCGGACTAGCGGTAGGCTACGAGCAGTACTTC.

The V gene is TRBV2, the J gene TRBJ1-2; 9 bases are shared with TRBD1. This CDR3 is 14 amino acids long. Trimming removed 6 bases from V and 8 bases from J; junction bases left unmatched: 10. Germline V gives CDR1 SNHLY, CDR2 FYNNEI. CDR3 DNA sequence: TGTGCCAGCAGCCCCGTGACAGGGGGGTACGGCTACACCTTC. This sequence encodes CASSPVTGGYGYTF.

The CDR3 here is CASSLNVAGGLDEQYF. In DNA, the CDR3 is TGTGCCAGCAGTCTCAACGTAGCGGGGGGCCTCGACGAGCAGTACTTC. The chain is built from TRBV11-1 and TRBJ2-7, with 10 bases identical to TRBD2. Germline assignment: CDR1 SGHAT and CDR2 FQDESV (reference sequence). This CDR3 has 16 residues. The V and J ends lost 6 bases and 5 bases, in that order; junction bases with no gene match: 13.

This clonotype came up a few times. V usage is TRBV7-2 and J usage is TRBJ2-7, with a weak D call TRBD2 (5 bases). This CDR3 comprises 14 residues. Germline lookup yields CDR1 SGHTA and CDR2 FQGNSA. Trimming took off 2 bases at V and 2 bases at J, with 10 bases between the two ends. The CDR3 region has the DNA TGTGCCAGCAGCTTAAGACGGGATGCCTACGAGCAGTACTTC. This sequence encodes CASSLRRDAYEQYF.